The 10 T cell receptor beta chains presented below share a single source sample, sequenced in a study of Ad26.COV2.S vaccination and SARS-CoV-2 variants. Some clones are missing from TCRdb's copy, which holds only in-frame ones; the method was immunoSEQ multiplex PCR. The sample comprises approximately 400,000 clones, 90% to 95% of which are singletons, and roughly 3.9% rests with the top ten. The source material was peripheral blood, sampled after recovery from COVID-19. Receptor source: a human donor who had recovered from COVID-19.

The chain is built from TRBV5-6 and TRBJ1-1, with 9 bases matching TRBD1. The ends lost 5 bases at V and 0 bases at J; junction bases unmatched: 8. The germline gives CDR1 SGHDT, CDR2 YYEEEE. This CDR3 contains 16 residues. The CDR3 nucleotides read TGTGCCAGCAGTAAACAGGGGGCGCTAATGAACACTGAAGCTTTCTTT. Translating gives CASSKQGALMNTEAFF.

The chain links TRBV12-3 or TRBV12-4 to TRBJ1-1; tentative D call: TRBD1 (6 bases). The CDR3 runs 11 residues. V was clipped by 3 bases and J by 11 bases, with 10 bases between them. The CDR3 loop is CASSLEDSAFF. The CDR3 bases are TGTGCCAGCAGTTTGGAGGACAGCGCTTTCTTT.

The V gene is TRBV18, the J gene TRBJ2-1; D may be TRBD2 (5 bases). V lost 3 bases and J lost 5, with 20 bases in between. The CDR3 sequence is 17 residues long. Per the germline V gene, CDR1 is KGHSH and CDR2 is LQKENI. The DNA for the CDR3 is TGTGCCAGCTCACCGAGCCCCCGGACTGGCCCCGACAATGAGCAGTTCTTC. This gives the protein CASSPSPRTGPDNEQFF. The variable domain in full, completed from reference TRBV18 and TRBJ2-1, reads NAGVMQNPRHLVRRRGQEARLRCSPMKGHSHVYWYRQLPEEGLKFMVYLQKENIIDESGMPKERFSAEFPKEGPSILRIQQVVRGDSAAYFCASSPSPRTGPDNEQFFGPGTRLTVL.

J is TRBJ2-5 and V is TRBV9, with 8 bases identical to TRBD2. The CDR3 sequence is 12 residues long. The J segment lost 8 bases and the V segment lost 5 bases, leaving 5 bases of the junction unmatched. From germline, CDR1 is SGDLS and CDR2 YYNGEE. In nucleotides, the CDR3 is TGTGCCAGCAGTTTAGCGGGGCAAACCCAGTACTTC. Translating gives CASSLAGQTQYF.

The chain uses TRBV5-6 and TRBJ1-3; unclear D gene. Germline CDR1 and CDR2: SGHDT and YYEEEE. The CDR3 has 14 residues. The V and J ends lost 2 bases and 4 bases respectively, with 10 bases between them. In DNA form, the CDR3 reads TGTGCCAGCAGCTTCGGAAGCACGGGAAACACCATATATTTT. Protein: CASSFGSTGNTIYF.

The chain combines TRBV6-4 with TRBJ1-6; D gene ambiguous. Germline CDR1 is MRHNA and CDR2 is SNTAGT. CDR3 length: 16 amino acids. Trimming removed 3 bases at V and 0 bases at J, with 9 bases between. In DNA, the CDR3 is TGTGCCAGCAGTGATACCTATAGCTCCTATAATTCACCCCTCCACTTT. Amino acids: CASSDTYSSYNSPLHF.

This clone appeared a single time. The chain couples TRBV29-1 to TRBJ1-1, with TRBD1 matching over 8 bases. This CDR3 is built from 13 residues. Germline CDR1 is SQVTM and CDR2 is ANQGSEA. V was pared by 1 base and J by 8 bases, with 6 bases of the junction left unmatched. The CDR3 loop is CSVEGPRGLEAFF. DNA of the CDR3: TGCAGCGTTGAAGGCCCCAGGGGGCTCGAAGCTTTCTTT.

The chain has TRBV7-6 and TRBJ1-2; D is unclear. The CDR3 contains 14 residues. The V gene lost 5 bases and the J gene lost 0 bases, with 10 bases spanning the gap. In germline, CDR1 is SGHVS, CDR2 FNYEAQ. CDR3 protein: CASSPRNANYGYTF. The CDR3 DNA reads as TGTGCCAGCAGCCCCAGAAACGCTAACTATGGCTACACCTTC.

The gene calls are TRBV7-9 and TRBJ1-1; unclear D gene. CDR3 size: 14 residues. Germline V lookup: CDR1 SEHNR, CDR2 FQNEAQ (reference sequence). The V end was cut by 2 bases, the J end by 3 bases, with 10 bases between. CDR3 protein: CASSLIGRDTEAFF. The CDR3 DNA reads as TGTGCCAGCAGCTTAATAGGGCGGGACACTGAAGCTTTCTTT.

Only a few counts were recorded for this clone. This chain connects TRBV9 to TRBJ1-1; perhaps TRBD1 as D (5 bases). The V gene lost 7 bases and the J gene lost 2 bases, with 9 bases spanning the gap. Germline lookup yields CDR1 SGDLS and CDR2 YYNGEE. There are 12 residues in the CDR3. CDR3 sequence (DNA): TGTGCCAGCCGAGGGACCAACACTGAAGCTTTCTTT. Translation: CASRGTNTEAFF.